The clone carrying this T cell receptor (beta chain) was seen only a few times. What it recognizes is unknown. These data are taken from a study of T cell repertoires in cytomegalovirus infection. Study summary: CMV epitopes, recently identified HLA-C-restricted and well-studied HLA-B-restricted, were used. Matching HLA type and CMV infection were both indicated by public TCR beta signatures. Study-wide points: CMV-specific HLA-C-restricted TCR beta clonotypes dominated the ex vivo response.

TCRdb used MiXCR to reprocess the reads, holding one entry per CDR3 protein. This table holds approximately 280,000 distinct CDR3 sequences, less than 25% found once. The CDR3 sequence is 18 residues long. In germline, CDR1 is SEHNR, CDR2 FQNEAQ (reference sequence). The germline V and J ends were trimmed by 2 bases and 0 bases, with 16 bases remaining between them. This chain links TRBV7-9 with TRBJ2-2; D gene ambiguous. Source: cultured PBMCs, taken from culture after CMV antigen stimulation. The receptor's source is a human donor in good health (CMV status not recorded). Some clones in this sample may be carry-over from other donors' samples. The CDR3 loop reads CASSLPFYDRPNTGELFF. CDR3 nucleotide sequence: TGTGCCAGCAGCTTACCCTTTTACGACCGCCCGAACACCGGGGAGCTGTTTTTT.